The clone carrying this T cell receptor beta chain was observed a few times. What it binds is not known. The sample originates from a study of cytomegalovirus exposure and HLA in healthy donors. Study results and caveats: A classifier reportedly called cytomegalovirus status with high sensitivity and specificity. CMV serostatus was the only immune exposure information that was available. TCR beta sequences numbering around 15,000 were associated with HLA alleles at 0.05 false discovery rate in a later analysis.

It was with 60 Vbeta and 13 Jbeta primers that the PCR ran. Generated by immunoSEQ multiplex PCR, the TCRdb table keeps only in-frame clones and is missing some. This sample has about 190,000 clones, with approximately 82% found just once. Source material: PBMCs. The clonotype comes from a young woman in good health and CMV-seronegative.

The CDR3 DNA is TGTGCCACCGTGGACGGGGGGTGGCACACTGAAGCTTTCTTT. Encoded protein: CATVDGGWHTEAFF. This rearrangement joins TRBV6-6 to TRBJ1-1; TRBD1 is a possible D gene (5 bases). V dropped 10 bases and J dropped 3 bases, with 18 bases sitting between them. The CDR3 consists of 14 residues. Germline V gene data show CDR1 as MNHNY and CDR2 as SVGAGI (reference sequence).